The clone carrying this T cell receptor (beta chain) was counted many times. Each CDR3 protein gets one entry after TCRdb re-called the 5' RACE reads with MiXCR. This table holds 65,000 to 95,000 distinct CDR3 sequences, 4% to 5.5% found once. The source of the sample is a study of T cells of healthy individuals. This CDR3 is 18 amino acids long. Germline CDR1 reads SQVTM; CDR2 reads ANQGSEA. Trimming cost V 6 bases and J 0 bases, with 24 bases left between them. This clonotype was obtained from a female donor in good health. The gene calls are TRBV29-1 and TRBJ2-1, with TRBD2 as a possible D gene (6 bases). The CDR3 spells CSVLGARGKGPSYNEQFF. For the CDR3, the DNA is TGCAGCGTCCTTGGGGCTCGGGGGAAGGGCCCCTCCTACAATGAGCAGTTCTTC.